A single TCR beta chain is shown here with its context. It has no known antigen specificity. No clone much larger than this one lies a single base away; base qualities are absent. This entry belongs to a study of yellow fever vaccine responses in identical twins (dated by TCRdb to about 2018). About the study as a whole: In identical twins, the study followed T cell clones that responded to the vaccine with precision.

What the study reported, not specific to this receptor: The T cell response to vaccination in identical twins was reported by the authors to appear partly convergent and partly personalized.

CDR3 length: 13 amino acids, cysteine to phenylalanine. The only DNA kept is the CDR3, 39 bases in frame from the first base. CDR1 is given as SGHRS and CDR2 as YFSETQ, both from the germline V gene. Relative to germline, V is 0 bases shorter and J is 8 bases shorter, with 9 bases between their ends. The library relied on RT-PCR. The sample was run on an Illumina HiSeq 2500. TCRdb applied fastp at Q25 and MiXCR to the public reads, then kept only in-frame beta chains. One record per CDR3 amino acid sequence lists the most common genes and DNA. For this sample the table gives roughly 20,000 distinct CDR3 sequences, of which around 70% were detected only once. Roughly 2% of the sample is taken by the ten largest.

The TCR sequence derives from a woman aged 18 to 35 who received the yellow fever vaccine. Donor details come from another sample of the same person, matched by shared clones. The sequence joins TRBV5-1 to TRBJ2-1; tentative D gene TRBD1, with 5 bases matching. The specimen was T cells from blood (PBMCs), unsorted or a sorted subset (not recorded which), collected before or after yellow fever vaccination (not recorded which). The nucleotides read TGCGCCAGCAGCTTGGGACAGATTGATGAGCAGTTCTTC. Translated, this gives CASSLGQIDEQFF.